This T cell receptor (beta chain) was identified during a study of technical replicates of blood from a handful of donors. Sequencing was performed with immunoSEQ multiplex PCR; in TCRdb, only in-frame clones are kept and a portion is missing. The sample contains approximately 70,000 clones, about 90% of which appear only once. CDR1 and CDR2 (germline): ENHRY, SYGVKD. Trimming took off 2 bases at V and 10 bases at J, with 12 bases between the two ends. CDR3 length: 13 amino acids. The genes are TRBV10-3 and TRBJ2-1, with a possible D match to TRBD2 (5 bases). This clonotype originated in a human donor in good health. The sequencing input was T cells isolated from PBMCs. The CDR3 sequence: CAISEVRGGEQFF. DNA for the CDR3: TGTGCCATCAGTGAGGTCCGTGGCGGGGAGCAGTTCTTC.